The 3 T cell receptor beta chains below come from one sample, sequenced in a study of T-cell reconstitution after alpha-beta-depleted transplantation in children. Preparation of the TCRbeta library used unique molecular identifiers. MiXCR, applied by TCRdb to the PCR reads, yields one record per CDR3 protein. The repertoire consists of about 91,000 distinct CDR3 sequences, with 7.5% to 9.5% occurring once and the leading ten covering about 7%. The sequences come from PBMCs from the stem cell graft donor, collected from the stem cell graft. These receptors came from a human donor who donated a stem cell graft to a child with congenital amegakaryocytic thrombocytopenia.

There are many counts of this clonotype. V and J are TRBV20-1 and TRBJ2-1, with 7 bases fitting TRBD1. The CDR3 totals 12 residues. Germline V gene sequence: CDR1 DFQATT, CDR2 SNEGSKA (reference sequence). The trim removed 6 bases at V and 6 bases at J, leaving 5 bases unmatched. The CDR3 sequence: CSARQGTNEQFF. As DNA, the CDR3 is TGCAGTGCCCGACAGGGAACCAATGAGCAGTTCTTC.

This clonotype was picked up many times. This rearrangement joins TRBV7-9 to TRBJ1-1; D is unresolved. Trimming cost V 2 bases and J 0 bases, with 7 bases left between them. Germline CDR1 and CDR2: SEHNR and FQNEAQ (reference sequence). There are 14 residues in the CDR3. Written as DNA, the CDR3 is TGTGCCAGCAGCTTAACAAGAATGAACACTGAAGCTTTCTTT. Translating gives CASSLTRMNTEAFF.

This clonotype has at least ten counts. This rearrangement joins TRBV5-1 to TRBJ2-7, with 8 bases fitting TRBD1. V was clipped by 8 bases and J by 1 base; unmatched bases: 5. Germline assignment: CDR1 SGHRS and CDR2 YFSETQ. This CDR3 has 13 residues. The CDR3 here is CARRQGLSYEQYF. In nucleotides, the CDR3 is TGCGCCAGAAGACAGGGGTTATCCTACGAGCAGTACTTC.